This T cell receptor (beta chain) was sequenced during a study of CD8+ T cells in alopecia areata. Study-level background: Those patients who were treated received oral tofacitinib, which was given at 5 to 10 mg twice daily for moderate-to-severe alopecia areata.

Isolated RNA was reverse transcribed into cDNA used as the sequencing template. Clones were sequenced by immunoSEQ multiplex PCR, and TCRdb holds only the in-frame ones, with some missing. The sample records hundreds of thousands of clones, roughly two thirds being singletons. This clone was recorded only once. The TCR sequence derives from a human donor with alopecia areata. This material consisted of CD4+ T cells sorted from blood, taken at week 0.

This CDR3 is CASSQVWLPYEQYF. DNA of the CDR3: TGCGCCAGCAGCCAAGTGTGGCTCCCCTACGAGCAGTACTTC. The V gene is TRBV4-1, the J gene TRBJ2-7; D not resolved. Germline V gives CDR1 MGHRA, CDR2 YSYEKL. The CDR3 consists of 14 residues. Trimming stripped 1 base from V and 2 bases from J, with 9 bases between.